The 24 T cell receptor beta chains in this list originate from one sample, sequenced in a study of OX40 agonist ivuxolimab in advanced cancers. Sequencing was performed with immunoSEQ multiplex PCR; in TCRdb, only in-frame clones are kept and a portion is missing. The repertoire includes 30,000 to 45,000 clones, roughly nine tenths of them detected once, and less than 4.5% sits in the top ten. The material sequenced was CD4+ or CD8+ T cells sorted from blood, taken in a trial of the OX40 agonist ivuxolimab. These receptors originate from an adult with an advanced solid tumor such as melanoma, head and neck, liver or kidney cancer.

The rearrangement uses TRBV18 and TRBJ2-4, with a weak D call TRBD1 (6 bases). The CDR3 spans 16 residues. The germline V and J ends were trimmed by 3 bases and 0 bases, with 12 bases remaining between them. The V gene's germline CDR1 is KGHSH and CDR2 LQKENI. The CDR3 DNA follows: TGTGCCAGCTCACCGGCGGCAGGGGTAGCCAAAAACATTCAGTACTTC. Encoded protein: CASSPAAGVAKNIQYF. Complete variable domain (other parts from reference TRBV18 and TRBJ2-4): NAGVMQNPRHLVRRRGQEARLRCSPMKGHSHVYWYRQLPEEGLKFMVYLQKENIIDESGMPKERFSAEFPKEGPSILRIQQVVRGDSAAYFCASSPAAGVAKNIQYFGAGTRLSVL.

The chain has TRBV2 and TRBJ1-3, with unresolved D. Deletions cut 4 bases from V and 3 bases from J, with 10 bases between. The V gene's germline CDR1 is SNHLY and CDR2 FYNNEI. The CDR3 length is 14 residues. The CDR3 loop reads CASSGEQFGNTIYF. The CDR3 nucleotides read TGTGCCAGCAGTGGGGAACAGTTTGGAAACACCATATATTTT.

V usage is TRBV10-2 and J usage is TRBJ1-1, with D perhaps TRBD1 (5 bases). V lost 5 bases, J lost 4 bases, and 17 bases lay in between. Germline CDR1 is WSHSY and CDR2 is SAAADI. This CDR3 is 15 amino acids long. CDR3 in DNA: TGCGCCAGCAGTCCCGTCTCTACAGGAGCCACTGAAGCTTTCTTT. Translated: CASSPVSTGATEAFF.

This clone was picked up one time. In nucleotides, the CDR3 is TGTGCCATCAGAAAAATACAGGGAATGAACACTGAAGCTTTCTTT. Translation: CAIRKIQGMNTEAFF. The chain joins TRBV10-3 to TRBJ1-1; possible D gene TRBD1, 6 bases. The CDR3 length is 15 residues. Germline loops: CDR1 ENHRY, CDR2 SYGVKD. Trimming cost V 6 bases and J 0 bases, with 14 bases left between them.

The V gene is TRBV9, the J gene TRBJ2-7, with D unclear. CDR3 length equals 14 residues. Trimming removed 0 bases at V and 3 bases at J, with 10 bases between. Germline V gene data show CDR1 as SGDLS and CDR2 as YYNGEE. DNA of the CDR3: TGTGCCAGCAGCGTAGGAGGCAGCCTCTACGAGCAGTACTTC. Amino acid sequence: CASSVGGSLYEQYF.

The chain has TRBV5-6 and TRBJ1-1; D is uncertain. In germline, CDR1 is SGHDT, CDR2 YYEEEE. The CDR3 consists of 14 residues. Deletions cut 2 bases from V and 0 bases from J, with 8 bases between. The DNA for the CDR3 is TGTGCCAGCAGCTTTAGAAGCATGAACACTGAAGCTTTCTTT. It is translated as CASSFRSMNTEAFF.

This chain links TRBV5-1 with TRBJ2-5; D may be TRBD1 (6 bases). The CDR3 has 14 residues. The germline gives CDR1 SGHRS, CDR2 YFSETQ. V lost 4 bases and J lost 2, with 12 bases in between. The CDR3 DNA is TGCGCCAGCAGCCCTACAGGGATTCAAGAGACCCAGTACTTC. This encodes CASSPTGIQETQYF. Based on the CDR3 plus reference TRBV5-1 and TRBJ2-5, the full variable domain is KAGVTQTPRYLIKTRGQQVTLSCSPISGHRSVSWYQQTPGQGLQFLFEYFSETQRNKGNFPGRFSGRQFSNSRSEMNVSTLELGDSALYLCASSPTGIQETQYFGPGTRLLVL.

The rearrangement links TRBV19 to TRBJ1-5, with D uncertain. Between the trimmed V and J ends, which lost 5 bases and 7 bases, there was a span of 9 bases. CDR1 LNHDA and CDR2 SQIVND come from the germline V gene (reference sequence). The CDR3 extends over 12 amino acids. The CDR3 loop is CASSSAGQPQHF. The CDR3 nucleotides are TGTGCCAGTAGTTCCGCGGGCCAGCCCCAGCATTTT.

CDR3 DNA sequence: TGTGCCAGCAGTTTATCCGGTACGGGAAACACCATATATTTT. This encodes CASSLSGTGNTIYF. This rearrangement joins TRBV27 to TRBJ1-3; D is ambiguous. The CDR3 contains 14 residues. Germline V lookup: CDR1 MNHEY, CDR2 SMNVEV (reference sequence). V was shortened by 0 bases and J by 4 bases, with 7 bases between the two germline ends.

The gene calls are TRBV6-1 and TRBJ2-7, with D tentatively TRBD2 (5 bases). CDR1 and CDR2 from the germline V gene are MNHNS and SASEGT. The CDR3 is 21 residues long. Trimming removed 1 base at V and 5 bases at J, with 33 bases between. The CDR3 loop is CASSEEAATGTLWASSHEQYF. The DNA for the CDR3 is TGTGCCAGCAGTGAAGAGGCGGCGACGGGAACCCTTTGGGCCTCGAGTCACGAGCAGTACTTC.

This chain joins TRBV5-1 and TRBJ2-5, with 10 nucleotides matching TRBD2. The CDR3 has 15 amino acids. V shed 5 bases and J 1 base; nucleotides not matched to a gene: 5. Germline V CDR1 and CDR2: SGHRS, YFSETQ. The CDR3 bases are TGCGCCAGCAGACCTAGCGGGGGACCCCAAGAGACCCAGTACTTC. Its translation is CASRPSGGPQETQYF.

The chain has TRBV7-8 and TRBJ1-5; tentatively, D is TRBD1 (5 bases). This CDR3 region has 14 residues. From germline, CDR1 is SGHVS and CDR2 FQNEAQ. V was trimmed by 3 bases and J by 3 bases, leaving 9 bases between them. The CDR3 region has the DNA TGTGCCAGCAGCTTTGACAGAAACAATCAGCCCCAGCATTTT. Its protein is CASSFDRNNQPQHF.

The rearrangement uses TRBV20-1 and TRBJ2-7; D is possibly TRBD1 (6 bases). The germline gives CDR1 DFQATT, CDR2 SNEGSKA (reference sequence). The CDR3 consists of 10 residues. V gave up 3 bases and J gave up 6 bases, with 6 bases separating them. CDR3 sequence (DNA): TGCAGTGCTAGCAGGGGCGAGCAGTACTTC. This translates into CSASRGEQYF.

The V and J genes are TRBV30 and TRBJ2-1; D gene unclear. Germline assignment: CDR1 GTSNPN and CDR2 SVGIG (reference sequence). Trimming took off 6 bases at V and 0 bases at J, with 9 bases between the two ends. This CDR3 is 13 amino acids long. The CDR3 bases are TGTGCCTGCCGACTGGGCTCCTACAATGAGCAGTTCTTC. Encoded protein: CACRLGSYNEQFF.

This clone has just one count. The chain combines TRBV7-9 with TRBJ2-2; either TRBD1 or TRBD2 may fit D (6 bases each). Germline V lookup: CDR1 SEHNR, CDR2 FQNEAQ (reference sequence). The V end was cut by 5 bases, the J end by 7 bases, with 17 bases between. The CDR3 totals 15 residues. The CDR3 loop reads CASSKDGGRVGELFF. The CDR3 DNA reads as TGTGCCAGCAGCAAGGATGGGGGGCGAGTCGGGGAGCTGTTTTTT.

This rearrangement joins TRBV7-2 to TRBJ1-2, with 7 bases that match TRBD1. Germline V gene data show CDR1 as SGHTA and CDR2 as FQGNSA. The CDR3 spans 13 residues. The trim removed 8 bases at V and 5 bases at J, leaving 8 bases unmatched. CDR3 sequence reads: CASARGGWYGYTF. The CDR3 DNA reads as TGTGCCAGCGCCAGGGGGGGGTGGTATGGCTACACCTTC.

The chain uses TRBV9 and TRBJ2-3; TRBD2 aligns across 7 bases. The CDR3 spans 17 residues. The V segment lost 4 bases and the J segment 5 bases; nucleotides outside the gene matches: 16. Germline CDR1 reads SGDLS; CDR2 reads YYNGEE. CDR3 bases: TGTGCCAGCAGCCGTAGGCCTCCCGGCGGGAGTTTAGATACGCAGTATTTT. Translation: CASSRRPPGGSLDTQYF.

The CDR3 region has the DNA TGTGCCAGCAGCTTAGTCAGGGACCTGGGTAACTATGGCTACACCTTC. Protein sequence: CASSLVRDLGNYGYTF. The gene calls are TRBV5-5 and TRBJ1-2; the D gene is possibly TRBD1 (5 bases). V was clipped by 2 bases and J by 1 base, with 15 bases between them. The V gene's germline CDR1 is SGHKS and CDR2 YYEKEE (reference sequence). This CDR3 has 16 amino acids.

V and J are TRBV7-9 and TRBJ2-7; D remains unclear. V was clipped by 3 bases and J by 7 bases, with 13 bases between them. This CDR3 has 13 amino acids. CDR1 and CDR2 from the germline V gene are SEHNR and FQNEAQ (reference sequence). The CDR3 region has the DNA TGTGCCAGCAGCTTGAAAGGCGTGGAAGAGCAGTACTTC. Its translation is CASSLKGVEEQYF.

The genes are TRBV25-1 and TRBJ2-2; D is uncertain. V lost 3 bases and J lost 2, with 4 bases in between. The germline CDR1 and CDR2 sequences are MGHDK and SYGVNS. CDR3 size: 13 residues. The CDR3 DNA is TGTGCCAGCAGTGATGTAAACACCGGGGAGCTGTTTTTT. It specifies CASSDVNTGELFF.

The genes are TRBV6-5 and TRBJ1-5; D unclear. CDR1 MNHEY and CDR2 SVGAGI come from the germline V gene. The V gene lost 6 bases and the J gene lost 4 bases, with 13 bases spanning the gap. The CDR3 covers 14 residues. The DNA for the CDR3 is TGTGCCAGCAGACCTGTCGAGGGAAATCAGCCCCAGCATTTT. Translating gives CASRPVEGNQPQHF.

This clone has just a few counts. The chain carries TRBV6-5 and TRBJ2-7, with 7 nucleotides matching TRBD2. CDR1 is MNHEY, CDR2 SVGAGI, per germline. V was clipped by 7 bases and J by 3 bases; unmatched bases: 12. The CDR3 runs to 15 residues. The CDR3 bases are TGTGCCAGCACCACGGGGGGAGGTGAGTTCTACGAGCAGTACTTC. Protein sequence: CASTTGGGEFYEQYF.

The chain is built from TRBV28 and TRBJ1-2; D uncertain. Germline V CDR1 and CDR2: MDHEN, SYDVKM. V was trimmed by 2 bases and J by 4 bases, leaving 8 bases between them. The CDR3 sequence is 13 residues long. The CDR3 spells CASSLGRSYGYTF. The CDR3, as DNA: TGTGCCAGCAGTTTAGGGAGGAGCTATGGCTACACCTTC.

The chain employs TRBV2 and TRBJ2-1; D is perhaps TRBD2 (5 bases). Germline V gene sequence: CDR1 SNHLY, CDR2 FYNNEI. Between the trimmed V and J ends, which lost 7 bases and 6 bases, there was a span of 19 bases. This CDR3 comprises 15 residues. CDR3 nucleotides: TGTGCCAGCACTAAAGACCGACTTGAGGGCAATGAGCAGTTCTTC. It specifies CASTKDRLEGNEQFF.